A selection of T cell receptor beta chains follows, all from one sample in a study of shared clonotypes between healthy human individuals. The method was immunoSEQ multiplex PCR; TCRdb's version includes in-frame clones alone and lacks a portion of them. The sample has 550,000 to 650,000 clones, approximately 96% seen once. The sample was naive CD8+ T cells sorted from blood. These receptors originate from a young woman in good health. Both conserved end residues are part of each CDR3. The D gene is left open where the match is weak. Size tells how often a clone was seen (once, few, many) or the class of an expanded clone, and some rows leave it out.

size: -; D: -; J: TRBJ2-2; V: TRBV28; length: 13; DNA: TGTGCCAGCAGTTTACCAGACACCGGGGAGCTGTTTTTT; CDR3: CASSLPDTGELFF
size: -; D: TRBD1; J: TRBJ1-2; V: TRBV4-2; length: 14; DNA: TGTGCCAGCAGCCCTAAGACAGGGTTGACTGGCTACACCTTC; CDR3: CASSPKTGLTGYTF
size: -; D: TRBD1; J: TRBJ2-1; V: TRBV4-1; length: 17; DNA: TGCGCCAGCAGCCTATCCGGGACAGGGGTTGCGTACGATGAGCAGTTCTTC; CDR3: CASSLSGTGVAYDEQFF
size: -; D: TRBD1; J: TRBJ2-4; V: TRBV4-2; length: 15; DNA: TGTGCCAGCAGCCCCCCGGACAGGGGTTTGGACATTCAGTACTTC; CDR3: CASSPPDRGLDIQYF
size: -; D: -; J: TRBJ2-7; V: TRBV5-1; length: 11; DNA: TGCGCCAGCAGTCCGGGGTACGAGCAGTACTTC; CDR3: CASSPGYEQYF
size: -; D: -; J: TRBJ2-7; V: TRBV9; length: 15; DNA: TGTGCCAGCAGCGGGGAGGACGGTGATTGGAACGAGCAGTACTTC; CDR3: CASSGEDGDWNEQYF
size: -; D: -; J: TRBJ2-7; V: TRBV11-3; length: 14; DNA: TGTGCCAGCAGCTGTGCCCGGGACGCCTACGAGCAGTACTTC; CDR3: CASSCARDAYEQYF
size: -; D: -; J: TRBJ1-1; V: TRBV25-1; length: 14; DNA: TGTGCCAGCAGTGACCCCGGGACATCCACTGAAGCTTTCTTT; CDR3: CASSDPGTSTEAFF
size: -; D: -; J: TRBJ2-3; V: TRBV5-6; length: 16; DNA: TGTGCCAGCAGCTTGTGGCAGGGCCTGGGGGCAGATACGCAGTATTTT; CDR3: CASSLWQGLGADTQYF
size: once; D: -; J: TRBJ1-2; V: TRBV4-1; length: 14; DNA: TGCGCCAGCAGCCAAGAGTGGCAAAGGGTTGGCTACACCTTC; CDR3: CASSQEWQRVGYTF
size: -; D: TRBD1; J: TRBJ2-7; V: TRBV5-5; length: 14; DNA: TGTGCCAGCACTACAGGGATGACAGGGAGCGAGCAGTACTTC; CDR3: CASTTGMTGSEQYF
size: -; D: -; J: TRBJ1-2; V: TRBV27; length: 12; DNA: TGTGCCAGCAGTTTAGGCGGAGAAGGCTACACCTTC; CDR3: CASSLGGEGYTF
size: -; D: TRBD2; J: TRBJ2-1; V: TRBV2; length: 14; DNA: TGTGCCGTGTCTAGCGGGAGTGGGTTAAATGAGCAGTTCTTC; CDR3: CAVSSGSGLNEQFF
size: -; D: -; J: TRBJ1-5; V: TRBV6-1; length: 15; DNA: TGTGCCGGAAAAACGACAGTATATAGCAATCAGCCCCAGCATTTT; CDR3: CAGKTTVYSNQPQHF
size: -; D: TRBD1; J: TRBJ2-3; V: TRBV19; length: 14; DNA: TGTGCCAGCCCCGGGACAGCCAATAGAGATACGCAGTATTTT; CDR3: CASPGTANRDTQYF
size: -; D: TRBD1; J: TRBJ2-4; V: TRBV7-9; length: 15; DNA: TGTGCCAGCAGCTTAGTGGGACAGGGGGAAAACATTCAGTACTTC; CDR3: CASSLVGQGENIQYF
size: -; D: TRBD2; J: TRBJ2-2; V: TRBV9; length: 15; DNA: TGTGCCAGCAGCACTAGCGGAGGGGGGACCGGGGAGCTGTTTTTT; CDR3: CASSTSGGGTGELFF
size: -; D: -; J: TRBJ2-2; V: TRBV27; length: 16; DNA: TGTGCCAGCAGTTTAAAGGCGGTAACGAACACCGGGGAGCTGTTTTTT; CDR3: CASSLKAVTNTGELFF
size: -; D: TRBD1; J: TRBJ2-1; V: TRBV27; length: 16; DNA: TGTGCCAGCAGCGCCGGGACAGGGGGATGGTACAATGAGCAGTTCTTC; CDR3: CASSAGTGGWYNEQFF
size: -; D: -; J: TRBJ2-7; V: TRBV11-2; length: 14; DNA: TGTGCCAGCAGCTTGGACAGAGCCACGTACGAGCAGTACTTC; CDR3: CASSLDRATYEQYF
size: -; D: -; J: TRBJ1-5; V: TRBV5-8; length: 13; DNA: TGTGCCAGCAGCTTGGGGCAAAATCAGCCCCAGCATTTT; CDR3: CASSLGQNQPQHF
size: -; D: -; J: TRBJ2-3; V: TRBV6-1; length: 14; DNA: TGTGCCAGCAATAAGGGGCCTAGCACAGATACGCAGTATTTT; CDR3: CASNKGPSTDTQYF
size: -; D: TRBD2; J: TRBJ2-1; V: TRBV2; length: 15; DNA: TGTGCCAGCAGTGAACGACTAGCGGGAGAGAATGAGCAGTTCTTC; CDR3: CASSERLAGENEQFF
size: -; D: -; J: TRBJ1-2; V: TRBV5-1; length: 17; DNA: TGCGCCAGCAGCTCAAGCTCATACGAAGACGGAAATTATGGCTACACCTTC; CDR3: CASSSSSYEDGNYGYTF
size: -; D: TRBD2; J: TRBJ2-7; V: TRBV5-1; length: 17; DNA: TGCGCCAGCAGCCGGACTAGCGGGAGGGCTAGCTCCTACGAGCAGTACTTC; CDR3: CASSRTSGRASSYEQYF
size: -; D: -; J: TRBJ1-1; V: TRBV27; length: 16; DNA: TGTGCCAGCAGTTTAGTGTCTTCGGGGGTGAATGCTGAAGCTTTCTTT; CDR3: CASSLVSSGVNAEAFF
size: -; D: TRBD1; J: TRBJ1-5; V: TRBV19; length: 14; DNA: TGTGCCAGTAGTATATGGACAGGTTATCAGCCCCAGCATTTT; CDR3: CASSIWTGYQPQHF
size: -; D: TRBD2; J: TRBJ2-3; V: TRBV5-6; length: 16; DNA: TGTGCCAGCAGTCAGACGCGACTAGCGGGAGAGGGTACGCAGTATTTT; CDR3: CASSQTRLAGEGTQYF
size: -; D: -; J: TRBJ1-4; V: TRBV5-6; length: 15; DNA: TGTGCCAGCAGCTACGACCGGGACGGCGGGGAAAAACTGTTTTTT; CDR3: CASSYDRDGGEKLFF
size: -; D: TRBD2; J: TRBJ2-7; V: TRBV13; length: 17; DNA: TGTGCCAGCAGCTACGGACTAGCGGAAACCTCCGGGAGTGAGCAGTACTTC; CDR3: CASSYGLAETSGSEQYF
size: once; D: TRBD1; J: TRBJ2-7; V: TRBV25-1; length: 14; DNA: TGTGCCAGCAGGGAGACAGGGGGCTACCACGAGCAGTACTTC; CDR3: CASRETGGYHEQYF
size: -; D: -; J: TRBJ1-4; V: TRBV27; length: 15; DNA: TGTGCCAGCAAACCCGAAACAGGATTGAATGAAAAACTGTTTTTT; CDR3: CASKPETGLNEKLFF
size: -; D: -; J: TRBJ1-1; V: TRBV10-1; length: 16; DNA: TGCGCCAGCAGTGGTCAGATAGGGGAGGACTACACTGAAGCTTTCTTT; CDR3: CASSGQIGEDYTEAFF
size: -; D: TRBD2; J: TRBJ2-7; V: TRBV5-4; length: 13; DNA: TGTGCCAGCAGCCGGACTAGCGGCTACGAGCAGTACTTC; CDR3: CASSRTSGYEQYF
size: -; D: -; J: TRBJ2-6; V: TRBV11-2; length: 15; DNA: TGTGCCAGCAGCTTTTGGATCTCTGGGGCCAACGTCCTGACTTTC; CDR3: CASSFWISGANVLTF